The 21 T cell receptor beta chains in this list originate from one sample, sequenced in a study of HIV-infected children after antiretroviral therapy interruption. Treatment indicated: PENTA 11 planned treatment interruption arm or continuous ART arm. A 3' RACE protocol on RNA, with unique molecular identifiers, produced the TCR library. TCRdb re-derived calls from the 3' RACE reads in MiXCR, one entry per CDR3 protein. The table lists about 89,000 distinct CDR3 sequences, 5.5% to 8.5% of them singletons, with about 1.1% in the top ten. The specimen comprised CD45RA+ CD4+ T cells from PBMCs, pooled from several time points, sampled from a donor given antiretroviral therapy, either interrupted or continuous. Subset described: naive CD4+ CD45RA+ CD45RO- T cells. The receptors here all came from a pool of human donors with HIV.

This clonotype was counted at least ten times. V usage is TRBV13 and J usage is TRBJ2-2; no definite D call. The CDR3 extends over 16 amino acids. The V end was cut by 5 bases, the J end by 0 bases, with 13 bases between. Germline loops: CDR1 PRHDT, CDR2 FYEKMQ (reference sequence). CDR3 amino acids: CASSPMETSNTGELFF. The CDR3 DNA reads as TGTGCCAGCAGCCCGATGGAGACTTCGAACACCGGGGAGCTGTTTTTT.

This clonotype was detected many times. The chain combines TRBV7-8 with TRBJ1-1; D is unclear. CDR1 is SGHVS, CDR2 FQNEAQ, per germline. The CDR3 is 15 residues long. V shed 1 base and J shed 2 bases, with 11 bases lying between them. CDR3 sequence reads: CASSLVPRPNTEAFF. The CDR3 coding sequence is TGTGCCAGCAGCTTAGTTCCAAGGCCCAACACTGAAGCTTTCTTT.

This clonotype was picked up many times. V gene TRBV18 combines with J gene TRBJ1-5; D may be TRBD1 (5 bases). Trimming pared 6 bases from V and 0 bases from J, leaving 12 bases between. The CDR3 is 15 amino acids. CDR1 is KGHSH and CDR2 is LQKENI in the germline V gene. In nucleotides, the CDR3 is TGTGCCAGCTCTTATTCCAGGGATAGCAATCAGCCCCAGCATTTT. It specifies CASSYSRDSNQPQHF.

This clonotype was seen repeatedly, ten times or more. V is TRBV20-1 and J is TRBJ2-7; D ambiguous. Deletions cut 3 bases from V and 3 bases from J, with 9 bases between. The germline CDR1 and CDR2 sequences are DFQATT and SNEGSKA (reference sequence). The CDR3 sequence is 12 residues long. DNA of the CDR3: TGCAGTGCTAGCGGACCGAACTACGAGCAGTACTTC. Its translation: CSASGPNYEQYF.

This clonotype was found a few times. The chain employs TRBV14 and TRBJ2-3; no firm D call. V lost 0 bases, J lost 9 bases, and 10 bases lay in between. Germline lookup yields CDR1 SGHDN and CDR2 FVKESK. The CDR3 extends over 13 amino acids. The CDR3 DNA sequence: TGTGCCAGCAGCCAAGATCCGGCTTCGACGCAGTATTTT. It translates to CASSQDPASTQYF.

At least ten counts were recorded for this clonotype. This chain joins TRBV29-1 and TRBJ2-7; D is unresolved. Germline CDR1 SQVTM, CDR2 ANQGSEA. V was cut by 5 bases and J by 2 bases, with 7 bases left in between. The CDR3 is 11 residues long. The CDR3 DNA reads TGCAGCGTTCGAGAGGCCTACGAGCAGTACTTC. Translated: CSVREAYEQYF.

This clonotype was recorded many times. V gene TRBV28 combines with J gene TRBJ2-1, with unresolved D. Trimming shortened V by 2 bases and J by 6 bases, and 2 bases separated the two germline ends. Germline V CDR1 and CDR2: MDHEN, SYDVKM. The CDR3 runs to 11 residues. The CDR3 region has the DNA TGTGCCAGCAGTTTAGTCAATGAGCAGTTCTTC. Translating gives CASSLVNEQFF.

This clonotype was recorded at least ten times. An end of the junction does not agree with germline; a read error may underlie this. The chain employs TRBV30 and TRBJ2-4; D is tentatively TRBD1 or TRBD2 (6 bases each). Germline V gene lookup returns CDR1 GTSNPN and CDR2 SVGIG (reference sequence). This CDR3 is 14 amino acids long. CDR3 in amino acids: CAWSPLGGQNTLYF. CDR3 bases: TGTGCCTGGAGTCCCCTGGGGGGCCAAAACACCTTGTACTTT.

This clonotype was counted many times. The CDR3 loop is CASSPNRGYTF. The CDR3 nucleotides read TGTGCCAGCAGTCCTAATCGTGGCTACACCTTC. The rearrangement links TRBV28 to TRBJ1-2; D not certain. CDR3 size: 11 residues. The germline V and J ends were trimmed by 5 bases and 7 bases, with 8 bases remaining between them. CDR1 is MDHEN and CDR2 is SYDVKM in the germline V gene.

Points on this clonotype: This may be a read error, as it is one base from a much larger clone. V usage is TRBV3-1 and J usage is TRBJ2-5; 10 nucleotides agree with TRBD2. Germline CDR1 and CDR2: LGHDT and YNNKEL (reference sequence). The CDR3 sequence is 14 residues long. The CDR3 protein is CANSQAGGQETQYF. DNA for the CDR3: TGTGCCAACAGCCAAGCGGGAGGGCAAGAGACCCAGTACTTC.

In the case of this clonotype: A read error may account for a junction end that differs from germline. The CDR3 here is CASSPREVVNTEAFF. For the CDR3, the DNA is TGCGCCAGCAGCCCCCGGGAAGTCGTGAACACTGAAGCTTTCTTT. J is TRBJ1-1 and V is TRBV5-5; no clear D gene. This CDR3 region has 15 residues. The V gene's germline CDR1 is SGHKS and CDR2 YYEKEE (reference sequence).

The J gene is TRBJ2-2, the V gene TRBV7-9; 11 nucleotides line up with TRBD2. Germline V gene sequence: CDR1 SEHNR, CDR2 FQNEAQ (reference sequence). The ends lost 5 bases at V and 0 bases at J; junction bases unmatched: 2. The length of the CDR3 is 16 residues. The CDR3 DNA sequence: TGTGCCAGCAGCGTACTAGCGGGGGCGAACACCGGGGAGCTGTTTTTT. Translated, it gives CASSVLAGANTGELFF. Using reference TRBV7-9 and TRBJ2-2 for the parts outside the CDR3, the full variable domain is DTGVSQNPRHKITKRGQNVTFRCDPISEHNRLYWYRQTLGQGPEFLTYFQNEAQLEKSRLLSDRFSAERPKGSFSTLEIQRTEQGDSAMYLCASSVLAGANTGELFFGEGSRLTVL.

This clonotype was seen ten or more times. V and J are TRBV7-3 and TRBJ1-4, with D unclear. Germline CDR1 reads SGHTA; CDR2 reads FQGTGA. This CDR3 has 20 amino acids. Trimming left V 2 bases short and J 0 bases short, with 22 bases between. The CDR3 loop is CASSLSAGRPESATNEKLFF. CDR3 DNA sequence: TGTGCCAGCAGCTTATCTGCAGGACGGCCGGAGAGTGCAACTAATGAAAAACTGTTTTTT.

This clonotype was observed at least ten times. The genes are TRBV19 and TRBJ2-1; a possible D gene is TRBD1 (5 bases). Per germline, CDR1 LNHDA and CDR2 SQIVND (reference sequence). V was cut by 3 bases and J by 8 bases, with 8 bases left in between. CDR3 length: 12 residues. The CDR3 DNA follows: TGTGCCAGTAGTATTTGGGGCGATGAGCAGTTCTTC. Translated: CASSIWGDEQFF.

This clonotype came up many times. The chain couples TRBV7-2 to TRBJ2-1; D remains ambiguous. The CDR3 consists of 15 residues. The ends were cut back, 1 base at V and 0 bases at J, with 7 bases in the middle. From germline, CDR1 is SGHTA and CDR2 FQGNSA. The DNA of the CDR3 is TGTGCCAGCAGCTTAGATGTCTACTCCTACAATGAGCAGTTCTTC. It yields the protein CASSLDVYSYNEQFF.

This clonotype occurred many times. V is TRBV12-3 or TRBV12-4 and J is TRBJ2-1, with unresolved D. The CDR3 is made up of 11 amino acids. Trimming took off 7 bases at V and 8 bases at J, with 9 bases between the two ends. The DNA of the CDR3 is TGTGCCAGCACCCCTCGCGATGAGCAGTTCTTC. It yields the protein CASTPRDEQFF.

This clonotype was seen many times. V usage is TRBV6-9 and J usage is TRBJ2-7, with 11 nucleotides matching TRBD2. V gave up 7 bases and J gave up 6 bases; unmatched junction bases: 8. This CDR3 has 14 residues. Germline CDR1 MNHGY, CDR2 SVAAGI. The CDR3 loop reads CASTPGLAGGEQYF. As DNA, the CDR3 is TGTGCCAGCACCCCCGGGCTAGCGGGGGGCGAGCAGTACTTC.

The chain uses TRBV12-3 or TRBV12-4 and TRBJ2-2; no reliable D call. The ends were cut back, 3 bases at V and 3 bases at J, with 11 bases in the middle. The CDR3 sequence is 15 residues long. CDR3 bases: TGTGCCAGCAGTTTTAAGTCCTTTTACACCGGGGAGCTGTTTTTT. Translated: CASSFKSFYTGELFF.

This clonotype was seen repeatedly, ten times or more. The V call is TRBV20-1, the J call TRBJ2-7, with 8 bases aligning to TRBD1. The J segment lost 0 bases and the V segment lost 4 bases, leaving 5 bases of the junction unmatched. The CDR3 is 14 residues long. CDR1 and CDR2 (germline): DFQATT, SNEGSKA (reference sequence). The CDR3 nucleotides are TGCAGTGCTAACCCAGGACAGGGCTCCTACGAGCAGTACTTC. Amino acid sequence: CSANPGQGSYEQYF.

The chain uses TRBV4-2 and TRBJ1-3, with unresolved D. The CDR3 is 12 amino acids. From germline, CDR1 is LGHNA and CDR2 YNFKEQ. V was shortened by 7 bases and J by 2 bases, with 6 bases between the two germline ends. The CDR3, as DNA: TGTGCCAGCACGGAGGCTGGAAACACCATATATTTT. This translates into CASTEAGNTIYF.

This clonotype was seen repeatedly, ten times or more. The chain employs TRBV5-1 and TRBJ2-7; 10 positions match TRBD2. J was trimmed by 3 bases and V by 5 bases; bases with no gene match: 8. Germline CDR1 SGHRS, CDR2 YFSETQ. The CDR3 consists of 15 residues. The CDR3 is CASSSGSGRNYEQYF. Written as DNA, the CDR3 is TGCGCCAGCAGTAGTGGTAGCGGGAGGAACTACGAGCAGTACTTC.